The 26 T cell receptor beta chains given below trace back to one sample, sequenced in a study of blood T cell repertoires in COVID-19. The table came from immunoSEQ multiplex PCR; TCRdb's copy has only in-frame clones and leaves some out. The table lists over 150,000 clones, over 70% of them singletons, with approximately 18% in the top ten. Source material: peripheral blood. These receptors all stem from a woman in her 70s who had recovered from COVID-19.

The chain uses TRBV20-1 and TRBJ2-3, with no clear D. Germline CDR1 and CDR2: DFQATT and SNEGSKA (reference sequence). CDR3 length equals 18 residues. Trimming removed 3 bases from V and 3 bases from J, with 25 bases in between. The CDR3: CSASVARSEKTWTDTQYF. The DNA of the CDR3 is TGCAGTGCTAGTGTGGCTCGGAGTGAGAAGACGTGGACAGATACGCAGTATTTT.

V gene TRBV5-6 combines with J gene TRBJ2-7; 10 positions match TRBD1. Germline lookup yields CDR1 SGHDT and CDR2 YYEEEE. The length of the CDR3 is 14 residues. V gave up 4 bases and J gave up 4 bases; unmatched junction bases: 5. The CDR3 coding sequence is TGTGCCAGCAGCCCCCCGGGACAGGGGTACGAGCAGTACTTC. Translation: CASSPPGQGYEQYF.

The chain is built from TRBV28 and TRBJ1-3, with D unclear. The germline V gene has CDR1 MDHEN and CDR2 SYDVKM. The CDR3 consists of 14 residues. V lost 2 bases and J lost 0, with 5 bases in between. The CDR3 spells CASSLLYSGNTIYF. The CDR3 coding sequence is TGTGCCAGCAGTTTACTATACTCTGGAAACACCATATATTTT.

This clone has just one count. The gene calls are TRBV7-2 and TRBJ2-7; TRBD2 agrees at 9 bases. Germline V CDR1 and CDR2: SGHTA, FQGNSA. The CDR3 has 14 residues. Trimming at V came to 5 bases and at J to 8 bases, leaving 10 bases not matched to a gene. This chain's CDR3 is CASSLGAGGNKQYF. The DNA of the CDR3 is TGTGCCAGCAGCCTCGGGGCGGGGGGGAATAAGCAGTACTTC.

The chain has TRBV6-5 and TRBJ1-1, with no clear D. CDR1 is MNHEY, CDR2 SVGAGI, per germline. The CDR3 has 13 amino acids. Trimming left V 4 bases short and J 1 base short, with 7 bases between. The CDR3 DNA is TGTGCCAGCAGTTCCCGGGAGAACACTGAAGCTTTCTTT. Translated, it gives CASSSRENTEAFF.

The V call is TRBV11-2, the J call TRBJ2-3, with 9 bases identical to TRBD2. CDR1 and CDR2 (germline): SGHAT, FQNNGV. With 5 bases clipped from V and 4 bases from J, the junction kept 10 bases outside the gene matches. The CDR3 is 16 amino acids. CDR3 nucleotide sequence: TGTGCCAGCAGCGGTAGCGCGGGAGGGTTGGCAGATACGCAGTATTTT. Translated, it gives CASSGSAGGLADTQYF.

This rearrangement joins TRBV18 to TRBJ2-7, with a weak D call TRBD1 (5 bases). Germline V gives CDR1 KGHSH, CDR2 LQKENI. This CDR3 comprises 15 residues. V lost 2 bases and J lost 0, with 11 bases in between. The CDR3 DNA reads as TGTGCCAGCTCACCAAGGGGCCCGAGCTCCTACGAGCAGTACTTC. Its protein product is CASSPRGPSSYEQYF.

The rearrangement joins TRBV7-9 to TRBJ2-5, with a weak D call TRBD2 (6 bases). The CDR3 totals 14 residues. The V end was cut by 3 bases, the J end by 2 bases, with 10 bases between. Looked up from germline, CDR1 is SEHNR and CDR2 is FQNEAQ (reference sequence). The CDR3 coding sequence is TGTGCCAGCAGCTTCTCGGACTATCAAGAGACCCAGTACTTC. Translation gives CASSFSDYQETQYF.

The V call is TRBV9, the J call TRBJ2-1; no clear D. V was trimmed by 0 bases and J by 7 bases, leaving 8 bases between them. CDR3 size: 13 residues. The germline V gene encodes CDR1 SGDLS and CDR2 YYNGEE. The CDR3 region is CASSVAPGNEQFF. CDR3 DNA sequence: TGTGCCAGCAGCGTAGCTCCCGGGAATGAGCAGTTCTTC.

The rearrangement uses TRBV15 and TRBJ2-2; D is possibly TRBD2 (5 bases). Between the trimmed V and J ends, which lost 2 bases and 2 bases, there was a span of 9 bases. CDR3 length equals 15 residues. Germline loops: CDR1 LNHNV, CDR2 YYDKDF (reference sequence). Here the CDR3 DNA reads TGTGCCACCAGCAGACGAGGGAGCAACACCGGGGAGCTGTTTTTT. Its translation: CATSRRGSNTGELFF.

The V call is TRBV15, the J call TRBJ1-1, with D perhaps matching TRBD1 (5 bases). CDR3 size: 14 residues. The germline V gene encodes CDR1 LNHNV and CDR2 YYDKDF (reference sequence). V dropped 1 base and J dropped 4 bases, with 10 bases sitting between them. CDR3 nucleotides: TGTGCCACCAGCAGAGGAGACAGCCCCACTGAAGCTTTCTTT. Translating it yields CATSRGDSPTEAFF.

This rearrangement joins TRBV12-5 to TRBJ2-3; tentatively, D is TRBD1 (5 bases). Germline values: CDR1 LGHNT, CDR2 FRNRAP. With 5 bases removed from V and 6 bases from J, the gap between germline ends came to 12 bases. The CDR3 runs to 13 residues. The CDR3 region is CASGPQGGDTQYF. DNA for the CDR3: TGTGCTAGTGGTCCCCAGGGTGGGGATACGCAGTATTTT.

V is TRBV15 and J is TRBJ1-2, with 8 nucleotides matching TRBD1. J lost 7 bases, V lost 5 bases, and 12 bases had no gene match. CDR3 size: 15 residues. CDR1 LNHNV and CDR2 YYDKDF come from the germline V gene (reference sequence). Here the CDR3 DNA reads TGTGCCACCAGCGCCTTGGAGGGACAGGCCACTGGCTACACCTTC. Protein product: CATSALEGQATGYTF.

The V and J genes are TRBV2 and TRBJ1-2; 12 nucleotides line up with TRBD1. V was pared by 6 bases and J by 8 bases, with 10 bases of the junction left unmatched. This CDR3 contains 15 residues. Germline V gene lookup returns CDR1 SNHLY and CDR2 FYNNEI. Here the CDR3 DNA reads TGTGCCAGCAGCGAATTGGGACAGGGGGCGTTGGGCTACACCTTC. Amino acids: CASSELGQGALGYTF.

V and J are TRBV5-8 and TRBJ2-2, with 9 bases fitting TRBD2. The CDR3 is 16 amino acids. Germline-derived CDR1 and CDR2 are SGHTS and YDEGEE. J lost 7 bases, V lost 2 bases, and 9 bases had no gene match. Here the CDR3 DNA reads TGTGCCAGCAGCTTCGGGGTAGCGGGAGCCCACGGGGAGCTGTTTTTT. This gives the protein CASSFGVAGAHGELFF.

This chain uses TRBV28 with TRBJ2-4; 7 nucleotides match TRBD1. V shed 3 bases, J shed 1 base, and the junction held 6 bases outside the gene matches. The germline V gene encodes CDR1 MDHEN and CDR2 SYDVKM. The CDR3 consists of 16 residues. The CDR3 sequence: CASSLPGQVAKNIQYF. Written as DNA, the CDR3 is TGTGCCAGCAGTTTGCCAGGACAGGTGGCCAAAAACATTCAGTACTTC.

V is TRBV5-1 and J is TRBJ1-4; TRBD1 agrees at 8 bases. V trimming: 0 bases; J trimming: 8 bases; junction bases outside the gene matches: 3. CDR1 is SGHRS, CDR2 YFSETQ, per germline. The CDR3 totals 14 residues. The CDR3 coding sequence is TGCGCCAGCAGCTTGGGGCAGGGGGCAGAAAAACTGTTTTTT. Translation gives CASSLGQGAEKLFF.

The chain joins TRBV29-1 to TRBJ1-1, with 8 bases lining up with TRBD1. The CDR3 sequence is 13 residues long. Trimming took 6 bases from V and 6 from J; bases not matched to a gene: 9. CDR1 is SQVTM, CDR2 ANQGSEA, per germline. The CDR3 region is CSVHPGGGPEAFF. The CDR3 DNA follows: TGCAGCGTGCACCCAGGGGGCGGTCCTGAAGCTTTCTTT.

This clone was observed a handful of times. CDR3 sequence: CASSPRGARREQYF. The CDR3 nucleotides are TGTGCCAGCAGCCCCCGGGGGGCCCGGAGGGAGCAGTACTTC. V is TRBV16 and J is TRBJ2-7; a weak D match, TRBD2 (7 bases). Germline V gene data show CDR1 as KGHSY and CDR2 as FQNENV. This CDR3 has 14 amino acids. Trimming removed 4 bases at V and 7 bases at J, with 17 bases between.

This clone was picked up a small number of times. The chain's CDR3 is CASSTTIDTEAFF. The CDR3, as DNA: TGTGCCAGCTCAACGACTATAGACACTGAAGCTTTCTTT. This chain connects TRBV18 to TRBJ1-1; D remains ambiguous. This CDR3 comprises 13 residues. The germline V gene encodes CDR1 KGHSH and CDR2 LQKENI. Trimming removed 5 bases from V and 3 bases from J, with 10 bases in between.

Comments on this clone: In the same sample, other DNA sequences code for this CDR3. The chain carries TRBV3-1 (or the pseudogene TRBV3-2) and TRBJ2-5; D is ambiguous. V was trimmed by 1 base and J by 5 bases, leaving 5 bases between them. The V gene's germline CDR1 is LGHDT and CDR2 YNNKEL (reference sequence). The CDR3 consists of 12 residues. The CDR3 spells CASSQVRETQYF. CDR3 bases: TGTGCCAGCAGCCAAGTTCGGGAGACCCAGTACTTC.

This clone was counted a few times. This sequence joins TRBV2 and TRBJ1-1, with D possibly matching TRBD1 (5 bases). The CDR3 totals 12 residues. Germline V CDR1 and CDR2: SNHLY, FYNNEI. Trimming took off 6 bases at V and 8 bases at J, with 13 bases between the two ends. CDR3 coding DNA: TGTGCCAGCAGGGGGGAGGGGCCCGAAGCTTTCTTT. As protein: CASRGEGPEAFF.

To note about this clone: Other DNA sequences in the same sample also yield this CDR3. J is TRBJ1-2 and V is TRBV12-3 or TRBV12-4, with no clear D. V lost 5 bases to trimming and J lost 4 bases, with 8 bases between them. The CDR3 runs 12 residues. CDR3 coding DNA: TGTGCCAGCAGTCCTCGGGGCTATGGCTACACCTTC. Translation: CASSPRGYGYTF.

This clone was detected only a few times. This rearrangement joins TRBV7-8 to TRBJ2-5; TRBD2 is a possible D gene (5 bases). CDR3 length: 13 amino acids. V lost 5 bases, J lost 5 bases, and 12 bases lay in between. Germline-derived CDR1 and CDR2 are SGHVS and FQNEAQ. The DNA of the CDR3 is TGTGCCAGCAGCCCCCAGACGGGGGAGACCCAGTACTTC. Its protein product is CASSPQTGETQYF.

CDR3 sequence: CASSQDLERIAEAFF. CDR3 DNA sequence: TGCGCCAGCAGCCAAGATTTGGAGAGGATCGCTGAAGCTTTCTTT. The J gene is TRBJ1-1, the V gene TRBV4-3; unclear D gene. Germline values: CDR1 LGHNA, CDR2 YSLEER. The CDR3 is made up of 15 amino acids. Deletions cut 0 bases from V and 6 bases from J, with 14 bases between.

This chain links TRBV5-1 with TRBJ2-3; TRBD1 matches 11 bases. Germline values: CDR1 SGHRS, CDR2 YFSETQ. The CDR3 has 14 residues. J lost 4 bases, V lost 4 bases, and 2 bases had no gene match. The DNA for the CDR3 is TGCGCCAGCAGCCGGACAGGGGGCCCAGATACGCAGTATTTT. Protein: CASSRTGGPDTQYF.